The 30 T cell receptor beta chains reported below all come from one sample, sequenced in a study of T-cell reconstitution after alpha-beta-depleted transplantation in children. The library targeted TCRbeta and was prepared with unique molecular identifiers. TCRdb processed the PCR reads anew with MiXCR; each CDR3 protein has one entry. The sample lists approximately 250,000 distinct CDR3 sequences, around 25% occurring once. The specimen was PBMCs, collected before TCRalphabeta/CD19-depleted stem cell transplant. The receptors stem from a girl aged 2-9 years with Fanconi anemia, due to receive a stem cell transplant.

This clonotype has ten or more counts. The chain has TRBV12-3 or TRBV12-4 and TRBJ2-7; perhaps TRBD1 as D (6 bases). V was pared by 7 bases and J by 3 bases, with 22 bases between. The CDR3 length is 16 residues. The CDR3 DNA reads TGTGCCAGCACCTTACTAAAAGGACAGAGATACTACGAGCAGTACTTC. It translates to CASTLLKGQRYYEQYF.

The rearrangement uses TRBV20-1 and TRBJ2-2; 9 bases are shared with TRBD2. The germline gives CDR1 DFQATT, CDR2 SNEGSKA (reference sequence). This CDR3 is built from 14 residues. V dropped 3 bases and J dropped 6; count of bases not matched to a gene: 5. DNA for the CDR3: TGCAGTGCTAGTTTTAGCGGGAGTTCCGGGGAGCTGTTTTTT. Protein: CSASFSGSSGELFF.

This clonotype was observed at least ten times. The chain combines TRBV12-3 or TRBV12-4 with TRBJ2-3; tentatively, D is TRBD2 (5 bases). The CDR3 is 15 amino acids. V lost 3 bases, J lost 0 bases, and 10 bases lay in between. The CDR3 sequence is CASSLAGISTDTQYF. The CDR3 DNA reads as TGTGCCAGCAGTTTGGCGGGCATCAGCACAGATACGCAGTATTTT.

This sequence joins TRBV20-1 and TRBJ2-3; D ambiguous. The CDR3 spans 11 residues. V dropped 4 bases and J dropped 4 bases, with 6 bases sitting between them. Germline CDR1 is DFQATT and CDR2 is SNEGSKA (reference sequence). This chain's CDR3 is CSATIADTQYF. CDR3 DNA: TGCAGTGCTACCATAGCAGATACGCAGTATTTT.

This clonotype has more than one count but fewer than ten. This chain links TRBV5-1 with TRBJ1-4; 7 nucleotides align to TRBD1. The V gene's germline CDR1 is SGHRS and CDR2 YFSETQ. After removal of 3 bases from V and 11 bases from J, the junction contained 10 bases not matched to a gene. CDR3 length equals 14 residues. The CDR3 reads CASSSGQVLGKLFF. CDR3 bases: TGCGCCAGCAGCTCCGGACAGGTTTTAGGGAAACTGTTTTTT.

V and J are TRBV7-2 and TRBJ2-3; a possible D gene is TRBD2 (5 bases). V lost 5 bases to trimming and J lost 3 bases, with 15 bases between them. The CDR3 extends over 15 amino acids. The V gene's germline CDR1 is SGHTA and CDR2 FQGNSA. CDR3 nucleotides: TGTGCCAGCAGCCCTATGGGTGGGGAGACAGATACGCAGTATTTT. Translated, it gives CASSPMGGETDTQYF.

This clonotype was observed at least ten times. V and J are TRBV28 and TRBJ2-1; 8 nucleotides line up with TRBD1. Germline V gene sequence: CDR1 MDHEN, CDR2 SYDVKM. The CDR3 spans 14 residues. V shed 8 bases and J 4 bases; nucleotides not matched to a gene: 7. CDR3 loop: CASQGTGYYNEQFF. The CDR3 nucleotides read TGTGCCAGCCAAGGGACAGGATATTACAATGAGCAGTTCTTC.

Many counts were recorded for this clonotype. The V call is TRBV20-1, the J call TRBJ2-7; TRBD2 agrees at 8 bases. V gave up 6 bases and J gave up 2 bases; unmatched junction bases: 6. Germline V gene lookup returns CDR1 DFQATT and CDR2 SNEGSKA (reference sequence). This CDR3 spans 13 amino acids. The CDR3 DNA reads TGCAGTGCCGGACTAGCTCCTCCCTACGAGCAGTACTTC. Its protein is CSAGLAPPYEQYF.

The chain recombines TRBV4-1 with TRBJ2-3; 7 bases map to TRBD2. CDR3 length: 14 residues. Trimming took 5 bases from V and 3 from J; bases not matched to a gene: 5. Germline V gene sequence: CDR1 MGHRA, CDR2 YSYEKL. DNA of the CDR3: TGCGCCAGCAGCTATAGACTAGCTACAGATACGCAGTATTTT. This encodes CASSYRLATDTQYF.

This clonotype was counted ten times or more. This chain uses TRBV10-3 with TRBJ2-7, with D perhaps given as TRBD1 or TRBD2 (5 bases each). The germline V gene has CDR1 ENHRY and CDR2 SYGVKD. V lost 5 bases, J lost 2 bases, and 13 bases lay in between. This CDR3 contains 14 residues. The CDR3 nucleotides are TGTGCCATCAGTTTATCGAGGGGAACCTACGAGCAGTACTTC. Amino acid sequence: CAISLSRGTYEQYF.

This clonotype showed up just a few times. As DNA, the CDR3 is TGTGCCAGCAGCTTTTCGGCCACATATAAAACCTACGAGCAGTACTTC. It encodes CASSFSATYKTYEQYF. The J gene is TRBJ2-7, the V gene TRBV11-2; D not certain. The CDR3 contains 16 residues. V was trimmed by 3 bases and J by 2 bases, leaving 17 bases between them. Germline CDR1 SGHAT, CDR2 FQNNGV.

This clonotype came up many times. The V and J genes are TRBV29-1 and TRBJ2-3; TRBD1 aligns across 9 bases. Looked up from germline, CDR1 is SQVTM and CDR2 is ANQGSEA. The CDR3 runs to 15 residues. The V segment lost 4 bases and the J segment 7 bases; nucleotides outside the gene matches: 12. DNA for the CDR3: TGCAGCGTTGGACAGCTCCCGGGACAGGGACATACGCAGTATTTT. Its translation is CSVGQLPGQGHTQYF.

This clonotype was seen repeatedly, ten times or more. The V gene is TRBV20-1, the J gene TRBJ2-1; 7 positions match TRBD2. Germline V gene data show CDR1 as DFQATT and CDR2 as SNEGSKA (reference sequence). With 0 bases clipped from V and 4 bases from J, the junction kept 6 bases outside the gene matches. The CDR3 extends over 15 amino acids. The CDR3 loop is CSARDPASGYNEQFF. CDR3 nucleotides: TGCAGTGCTAGAGATCCGGCTAGCGGATACAATGAGCAGTTCTTC.

This clonotype showed up many times. The rearrangement links TRBV7-3 to TRBJ2-7, with TRBD2 matching 10 bases. The CDR3 covers 15 residues. CDR1 is SGHTA and CDR2 is FQGTGA in the germline V gene. J was trimmed by 3 bases and V by 2 bases; bases with no gene match: 4. The CDR3 nucleotides read TGTGCCAGCAGCTTATTTGGGACTAGCGACTACGAGCAGTACTTC. It is translated as CASSLFGTSDYEQYF.

The chain has TRBV14 and TRBJ1-1; perhaps TRBD1 as D (6 bases). V lost 3 bases and J 1 base, leaving 21 bases between the germline ends. Looked up from germline, CDR1 is SGHDN and CDR2 is FVKESK. This CDR3 comprises 18 residues. The CDR3 loop is CASSQLKNRVSPNTEAFF. The CDR3 DNA sequence: TGTGCCAGCAGCCAGTTAAAAAACAGGGTGTCCCCGAACACTGAAGCTTTCTTT.

The chain has TRBV7-3 and TRBJ2-5; D unclear. This CDR3 has 14 residues. Germline CDR1 SGHTA, CDR2 FQGTGA. The ends were cut back, 5 bases at V and 1 base at J, with 11 bases in the middle. This CDR3 reads CASSPFGIQETQYF. The CDR3 region has the DNA TGTGCCAGCAGCCCATTCGGTATCCAAGAGACCCAGTACTTC.

J is TRBJ2-1 and V is TRBV7-9, with 15 nucleotides matching TRBD2. This CDR3 is built from 17 residues. V shed 4 bases and J 3 bases; nucleotides not matched to a gene: 4. Germline V gene data show CDR1 as SEHNR and CDR2 as FQNEAQ (reference sequence). The CDR3 DNA sequence: TGTGCCAGCAGCTGGGGACTAGCGGGGGGCAGCTACAATGAGCAGTTCTTC. Translating gives CASSWGLAGGSYNEQFF.

This clonotype appeared many times. The chain has TRBV6-5 and TRBJ1-2, with 10 bases fitting TRBD1. CDR3 length: 15 amino acids. Germline V gene data show CDR1 as MNHEY and CDR2 as SVGAGI. The J segment lost 0 bases and the V segment lost 4 bases, leaving 2 bases of the junction unmatched. Written as DNA, the CDR3 is TGTGCCAGCAGTTTGGACAGGGGGTCTAACTATGGCTACACCTTC. As protein: CASSLDRGSNYGYTF.

This clonotype was counted many times. The V call is TRBV6-1, the J call TRBJ2-3, with TRBD1 matching 9 bases. The V gene end was trimmed by 6 bases and the J gene end by 1 base; junction bases not matched to a gene: 5. The length of the CDR3 is 15 residues. Germline values: CDR1 MNHNS, CDR2 SASEGT. CDR3 loop: CASRPQGAGTDTQYF. CDR3 sequence (DNA): TGTGCCAGCAGACCACAGGGGGCGGGCACAGATACGCAGTATTTT.

This clonotype has only a few counts. The chain joins TRBV12-3 or TRBV12-4 to TRBJ1-1; TRBD1 might be the D (6 bases). The CDR3 spans 14 residues. V lost 1 base and J lost 5, with 11 bases in between. Written as DNA, the CDR3 is TGTGCCAGCAGTTTAGTGGGGGGGCAGACTGAAGCTTTCTTT. Translated: CASSLVGGQTEAFF.

This clonotype was observed a handful of times. V is TRBV11-2 and J is TRBJ2-4, with 7 bases fitting TRBD1. With 3 bases clipped from V and 8 bases from J, the junction kept 7 bases outside the gene matches. In germline, CDR1 is SGHAT, CDR2 FQNNGV. This CDR3 is built from 14 residues. In DNA, the CDR3 is TGTGCCAGCAGCTTGAGGACAGGCCAGGACATTCAGTACTTC. It specifies CASSLRTGQDIQYF.

The rearrangement links TRBV28 to TRBJ1-1; D is uncertain. CDR1 and CDR2 (germline): MDHEN, SYDVKM. This CDR3 comprises 13 residues. V was pared by 3 bases and J by 1 base, with 6 bases between. The CDR3 coding sequence is TGTGCCAGCAGTTTGTCCGGGAACACTGAAGCTTTCTTT. This gives the protein CASSLSGNTEAFF. The whole variable domain, filled in from reference TRBV28 and TRBJ1-1, reads DVKVTQSSRYLVKRTGEKVFLECVQDMDHENMFWYRQDPGLGLRLIYFSYDVKMKEKGDIPEGYSVSREKKERFSLILESASTNQTSMYLCASSLSGNTEAFFGQGTRLTVV.

This clonotype was counted between two and nine times. The rearrangement uses TRBV20-1 and TRBJ1-2, with 7 bases aligning to TRBD1. CDR1 is DFQATT, CDR2 SNEGSKA, per germline (reference sequence). The CDR3 is 12 amino acids. Trimming removed 6 bases from V and 4 bases from J; junction bases left unmatched: 5. CDR3 in DNA: TGCAGTGCAGGAGGGGGCGTCTATGGCTACACCTTC. Its translation: CSAGGGVYGYTF.

In this sample, this clonotype turned up many times. The chain recombines TRBV20-1 with TRBJ2-5; 10 bases map to TRBD2. Germline CDR1 is DFQATT and CDR2 is SNEGSKA (reference sequence). The CDR3 length is 14 residues. Trimming at V came to 2 bases and at J to 5 bases, leaving 5 bases not matched to a gene. CDR3 sequence reads: CSARKAGGLETQYF. CDR3 in DNA: TGCAGTGCTAGAAAAGCGGGGGGGCTTGAGACCCAGTACTTC.

The chain links TRBV19 to TRBJ1-1; 9 bases align to TRBD1. The trim removed 5 bases at V and 1 base at J, leaving 14 bases unmatched. CDR1 and CDR2 (germline): LNHDA, SQIVND (reference sequence). The CDR3 sequence is 18 residues long. CDR3 sequence (DNA): TGTGCCAGTAGTCTCGGAGGCTTACAGGGGGCGCCGAACACTGAAGCTTTCTTT. Protein product: CASSLGGLQGAPNTEAFF.

DNA for the CDR3: TGCAGCGGGGGCAGGGGGCCCTACGAGCAGTACTTC. It is translated as CSGGRGPYEQYF. The chain employs TRBV29-1 and TRBJ2-7; 8 nucleotides match TRBD1. Germline values: CDR1 SQVTM, CDR2 ANQGSEA. V trimming: 7 bases; J trimming: 2 bases; junction bases outside the gene matches: 4. The CDR3 has 12 residues.

This chain joins TRBV7-9 and TRBJ2-7; 12 bases are shared with TRBD2. V lost 5 bases and J lost 4; bases outside the gene matches: 6. Germline V gene sequence: CDR1 SEHNR, CDR2 FQNEAQ (reference sequence). There are 15 residues in the CDR3. CDR3 coding DNA: TGTGCCAGCAGCCCAACTAGCGGGAGGATATACGAGCAGTACTTC. Amino acid sequence: CASSPTSGRIYEQYF.

This clonotype was detected a few times. The chain carries TRBV5-1 and TRBJ2-3; D ambiguous. Germline loops: CDR1 SGHRS, CDR2 YFSETQ. Trimming shortened V by 4 bases and J by 4 bases, and 7 bases separated the two germline ends. The CDR3 totals 12 residues. The CDR3 DNA is TGCGCCAGCAGCCGACCGCCAGATACGCAGTATTTT. This encodes CASSRPPDTQYF.

This clonotype was recorded many times. The chain combines TRBV12-3 or TRBV12-4 with TRBJ1-3, with D unclear. Trimming pared 7 bases from V and 4 bases from J, leaving 5 bases between. The CDR3 totals 11 residues. CDR3 protein: CASKRGNTIYF. CDR3 nucleotide sequence: TGTGCCAGCAAGAGAGGAAACACCATATATTTT.

This rearrangement joins TRBV20-1 to TRBJ2-1; D not certain. Trimming took 3 bases from V and 3 from J, leaving 12 bases between them. The CDR3 is 14 amino acids. The germline V gene encodes CDR1 DFQATT and CDR2 SNEGSKA (reference sequence). The CDR3 DNA follows: TGCAGTGCTAGTAAGGGTGGTCACTACAATGAGCAGTTCTTC. It encodes CSASKGGHYNEQFF.